This entry lists 24 T cell receptor beta chains sequenced from one sample in a study of T cell repertoires in cytomegalovirus infection. TCRdb reanalysed the reads using MiXCR and keeps one entry per CDR3 protein. In the table there are 300,000 to 400,000 distinct CDR3 sequences, roughly 28% of which are singletons. These TCRs are of unknown antigen specificity. The specimen was cultured PBMCs, collected from culture after CMV antigen stimulation. Source of these receptors: a human donor in good health (CMV status not recorded). Some clones in this sample may be carry-over from other donors' samples.

This clonotype has at least ten counts. The chain carries TRBV6-1 and TRBJ1-5, with D perhaps matching TRBD1 (5 bases). This CDR3 spans 16 amino acids. CDR1 is MNHNS and CDR2 is SASEGT in the germline V gene. With 7 bases removed from V and 0 bases from J, the gap between germline ends came to 16 bases. Here the CDR3 reads CASKPAGLYSNQPQHF. The CDR3, as DNA: TGTGCCAGCAAGCCCGCAGGGCTTTATAGCAATCAGCCCCAGCATTTT.

A few counts support this clonotype. The chain employs TRBV6-1 and TRBJ1-6, with D unresolved. The germline V and J ends were trimmed by 1 base and 8 bases, with 6 bases remaining between them. Germline values: CDR1 MNHNS, CDR2 SASEGT. The CDR3 extends over 13 amino acids. CDR3 nucleotide sequence: TGTGCCAGCAGTGAAGAAGGTGATTCACCCCTCCACTTT. Translation: CASSEEGDSPLHF.

In its sample, this clonotype was seen once. As the CDR3 is not closed by the conserved phenylalanine or tryptophan, this likely results from a read error. This CDR3 is CASRFSGGPMYGYTL. CDR3 DNA: TGTGCCAGTAGATTTTCAGGGGGCCCGATGTATGGCTACACCTTA. The chain combines TRBV7-2 with TRBJ1-2, with 8 positions matching TRBD1. The germline CDR1 and CDR2 sequences are SGHTA and FQGNSA. The CDR3 contains 15 residues. The junction had 14 bases not matched to a gene; V was cut back by 9 bases and J by 5 bases.

The chain joins TRBV27 to TRBJ2-7; 10 bases fit TRBD1. Germline V lookup: CDR1 MNHEY, CDR2 SMNVEV (reference sequence). The V gene end was trimmed by 6 bases and the J gene end by 0 bases; junction bases not matched to a gene: 5. This CDR3 is 15 amino acids long. Here the CDR3 reads CASSRQGASSYEQYF. CDR3 sequence (DNA): TGTGCCAGCAGCAGACAGGGGGCTAGCTCCTACGAGCAGTACTTC.

In this sample, this clonotype turned up a few times. The J gene is TRBJ1-5, the V gene TRBV19; a possible D gene is TRBD1 (6 bases). The CDR3 is 14 amino acids. Germline V gene lookup returns CDR1 LNHDA and CDR2 SQIVND (reference sequence). The ends were cut back, 6 bases at V and 4 bases at J, with 13 bases in the middle. The CDR3 region has the DNA TGTGCCAGTAGAGAGGGACACGGGAATCAGCCCCAGCATTTT. This codes for CASREGHGNQPQHF.

This rearrangement joins TRBV6-5 to TRBJ1-4; possibly TRBD1 for D (6 bases). Trimming cost V 5 bases and J 3 bases, with 13 bases left between them. Germline values: CDR1 MNHEY, CDR2 SVGAGI. This CDR3 is 15 amino acids long. The CDR3 DNA follows: TGTGCCAGCAGTCTGACCAGGGGCCCTAATGAAAAACTGTTTTTT. Encoded protein: CASSLTRGPNEKLFF.

This clonotype was observed a handful of times. In DNA, the CDR3 is TGTGCCAGCATCCAAGACAGAGAAAATGGCTACACCTTC. Its translation: CASIQDRENGYTF. The V call is TRBV7-9, the J call TRBJ1-2; tentatively, D is TRBD1 (5 bases). The germline V gene has CDR1 SEHNR and CDR2 FQNEAQ (reference sequence). This CDR3 comprises 13 residues. The ends were cut back, 7 bases at V and 6 bases at J, with 15 bases in the middle.

The chain uses TRBV19 and TRBJ2-5; 8 nucleotides match TRBD1. J gave up 5 bases and V 6 bases, and 5 bases lay outside the gene matches. The CDR3 runs 13 residues. From germline, CDR1 is LNHDA and CDR2 SQIVND (reference sequence). CDR3 protein: CASSGQGSETQYF. The DNA for the CDR3 is TGTGCCAGTAGCGGACAGGGAAGTGAGACCCAGTACTTC.

The rearrangement links TRBV9 to TRBJ2-3, with a possible D match to TRBD2 (5 bases). The CDR3 is 16 residues long. Germline CDR1 and CDR2: SGDLS and YYNGEE. V was pared by 3 bases and J by 0 bases, with 14 bases between. DNA for the CDR3: TGTGCCAGCAGCGCCTACAGCGGCCCTAGCACAGATACGCAGTATTTT. This sequence encodes CASSAYSGPSTDTQYF.

The sample holds a few counts of this clonotype. The J gene is TRBJ2-7, the V gene TRBV12-3 or TRBV12-4; 8 positions match TRBD1. V trimming: 4 bases; J trimming: 1 base; junction bases outside the gene matches: 12. The CDR3 is 17 residues long. Written as DNA, the CDR3 is TGTGCCAGCAGTTCTACCTATTGGACAGGGACTTCCTACGAGCAGTACTTC. This translates into CASSSTYWTGTSYEQYF.

This clonotype was counted a few times. CDR3 in DNA: TGTGCCAGCAGTGAAGGTACAGCGAACACCGGGGAGCTGTTTTTT. Translation: CASSEGTANTGELFF. This chain uses TRBV6-4 with TRBJ2-2; D gene ambiguous. CDR3 length equals 15 residues. The ends were cut back, 3 bases at V and 0 bases at J, with 8 bases in the middle. Looked up from germline, CDR1 is MRHNA and CDR2 is SNTAGT.

This clonotype was recorded at least ten times. V gene TRBV6-1 combines with J gene TRBJ2-3; possible D gene TRBD2, 6 bases. Germline V gene lookup returns CDR1 MNHNS and CDR2 SASEGT. The CDR3 contains 14 residues. The V gene lost 1 base and the J gene lost 6 bases, with 11 bases spanning the gap. The CDR3 here is CASSEGDSYDTQYF. CDR3 in DNA: TGTGCCAGCAGTGAAGGGGACTCCTATGATACGCAGTATTTT.

The chain joins TRBV20-1 to TRBJ2-5; 7 bases map to TRBD1. The ends lost 6 bases at V and 4 bases at J; junction bases unmatched: 11. The length of the CDR3 is 14 residues. Germline assignment: CDR1 DFQATT and CDR2 SNEGSKA (reference sequence). The CDR3 sequence is CSALTGKSAETQYF. The CDR3 DNA follows: TGCAGTGCCCTGACAGGGAAATCGGCAGAGACCCAGTACTTC.

The rearrangement links TRBV7-9 to TRBJ2-5; weak D call: TRBD2 (5 bases). Germline V gene lookup returns CDR1 SEHNR and CDR2 FQNEAQ (reference sequence). The CDR3 has 13 amino acids. V lost 6 bases and J 2 bases, leaving 10 bases between the germline ends. The CDR3 DNA follows: TGTGCCAGCAGAACCGGACTTCAAGAGACCCAGTACTTC. Residues: CASRTGLQETQYF.

This clonotype was picked up a small number of times. DNA for the CDR3: TGTGCCAGCACCACCTTTAAGAGATCGCGAGGCTATGGCTACACCTTC. This codes for CASTTFKRSRGYGYTF. This chain joins TRBV6-2 or TRBV6-3 and TRBJ1-2; D not resolved. V was clipped by 7 bases and J by 4 bases, with 22 bases between them. Germline CDR1 MNHEY, CDR2 SVGEGT. The CDR3 runs 16 residues.

V and J are TRBV6-1 and TRBJ2-7, with TRBD1 matching over 8 bases. Germline V gene data show CDR1 as MNHNS and CDR2 as SASEGT. The CDR3 covers 13 residues. V trimming: 8 bases; J trimming: 4 bases; junction bases outside the gene matches: 7. The DNA for the CDR3 is TGTGCCAGCGAGACAGGGGCCCAGTACGAGCAGTACTTC. Protein: CASETGAQYEQYF.

This clonotype was counted a few times. A read error may produce the germline difference seen at one junction end. CDR3 in DNA: TGTGCCAGCAGTAACTCGGAGGGATACGAGCAGTACTTC. Encoded protein: CASSNSEGYEQYF. The chain joins TRBV6-5 to TRBJ2-7; the D gene is possibly TRBD2 (6 bases). The CDR3 extends over 13 amino acids. Germline-derived CDR1 and CDR2 are MNHEY and SVGAGI.

The genes are TRBV6-1 and TRBJ2-1; D gene unclear. This CDR3 has 13 amino acids. CDR1 is MNHNS, CDR2 SASEGT, per germline. Trimming took 6 bases from V and 8 from J, leaving 14 bases between them. CDR3 coding DNA: TGTGCCAGCAGGGACCTGAGATTGCATGAGCAGTTCTTC. Amino acids: CASRDLRLHEQFF.

The chain combines TRBV7-6 with TRBJ1-1; D gene uncertain. Germline lookup yields CDR1 SGHVS and CDR2 FNYEAQ. V was shortened by 1 base and J by 2 bases, with 11 bases between the two germline ends. The CDR3 is 15 amino acids. CDR3 sequence (DNA): TGTGCCAGCAGCTTAGAGGTGGGGAGAAACACTGAAGCTTTCTTT. Protein: CASSLEVGRNTEAFF. The full variable domain, its missing parts supplied by reference TRBV7-6 and TRBJ1-1, is GAGVSQSPRYKVTKRGQDVALRCDPISGHVSLYWYRQALGQGPEFLTYFNYEAQQDKSGLPNDRFSAERPEGSISTLTIQRTEQRDSAMYRCASSLEVGRNTEAFFGQGTRLTVV.

This sequence joins TRBV6-1 and TRBJ1-2, with D perhaps TRBD1 (6 bases). This CDR3 spans 17 amino acids. V dropped 1 base and J dropped 2 bases, with 17 bases sitting between them. Germline V gives CDR1 MNHNS, CDR2 SASEGT. The CDR3 protein is CASSEEGGRVQNYGYTF. The CDR3 nucleotides are TGTGCCAGCAGTGAAGAAGGGGGAAGGGTTCAGAACTATGGCTACACCTTC.

The rearrangement uses TRBV28 and TRBJ1-2; D is uncertain. Trimming left V 5 bases short and J 6 bases short, with 19 bases between. CDR3 size: 15 residues. Germline-derived CDR1 and CDR2 are MDHEN and SYDVKM. The CDR3 coding sequence is TGTGCCAGCAGTCCTATACACCGGACGGTCCATGGCTACACCTTC. Translated, it gives CASSPIHRTVHGYTF.

The chain uses TRBV28 and TRBJ2-7; 7 nucleotides agree with TRBD2. The CDR3 has 17 residues. Looked up from germline, CDR1 is MDHEN and CDR2 is SYDVKM. V lost 4 bases, J lost 9 bases, and 21 bases stayed unmatched. The chain's CDR3 is CASSSDQRGLSPLGQYF. In DNA, the CDR3 is TGTGCCAGCAGTTCCGATCAGCGGGGCCTTTCCCCCTTGGGGCAGTACTTC.

CDR3 residues: CASSFGGYGANVLTF. The CDR3 bases are TGTGCCAGCAGCTTCGGGGGCTATGGGGCCAACGTCCTGACTTTC. The rearrangement links TRBV7-2 to TRBJ2-6; D assignment may be TRBD1 or TRBD2 (6 bases each). V lost 3 bases and J 3 bases, leaving 9 bases between the germline ends. Germline values: CDR1 SGHTA, CDR2 FQGNSA. CDR3 length equals 15 residues.

J is TRBJ2-5 and V is TRBV2; D is unclear. Between the trimmed V and J ends, which lost 2 bases and 2 bases, there was a span of 6 bases. Germline CDR1 reads SNHLY; CDR2 reads FYNNEI. The CDR3 has 13 residues. Written as DNA, the CDR3 is TGTGCCAGCAGTGAAAGCGTGCAAGAGACCCAGTACTTC. This encodes CASSESVQETQYF.